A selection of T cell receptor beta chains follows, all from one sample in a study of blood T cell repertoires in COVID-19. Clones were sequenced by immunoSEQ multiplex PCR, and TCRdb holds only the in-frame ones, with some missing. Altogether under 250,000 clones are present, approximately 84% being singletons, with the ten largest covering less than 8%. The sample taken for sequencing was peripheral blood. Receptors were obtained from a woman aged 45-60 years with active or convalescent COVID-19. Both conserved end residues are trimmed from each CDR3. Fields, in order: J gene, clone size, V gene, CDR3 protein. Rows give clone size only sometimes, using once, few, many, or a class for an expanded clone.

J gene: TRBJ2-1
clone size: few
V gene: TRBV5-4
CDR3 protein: ASSVSRGEQF

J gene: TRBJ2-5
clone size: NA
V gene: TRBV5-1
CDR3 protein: ASSLVGSGAQETQY

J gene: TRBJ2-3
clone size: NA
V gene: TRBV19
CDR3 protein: ASRVTASTDTQY

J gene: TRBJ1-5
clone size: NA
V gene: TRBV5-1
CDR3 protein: ASSDTPEGQPQH

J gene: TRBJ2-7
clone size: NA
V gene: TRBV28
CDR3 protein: ASSLPSGSKYEQY

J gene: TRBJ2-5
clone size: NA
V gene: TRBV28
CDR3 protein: ASSPRRLGRPQY

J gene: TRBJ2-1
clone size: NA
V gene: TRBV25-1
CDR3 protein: ASSGDTTWGYNEQF

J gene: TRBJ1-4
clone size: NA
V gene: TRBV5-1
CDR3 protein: ASRRGAPGEKLF

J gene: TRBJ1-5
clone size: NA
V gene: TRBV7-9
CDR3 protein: ASSLDGRTNQPQH

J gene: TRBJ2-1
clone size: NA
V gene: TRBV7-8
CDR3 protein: ASSLGGDEQF

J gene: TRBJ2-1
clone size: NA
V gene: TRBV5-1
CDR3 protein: ASSSPAGLRTSGYNEQF

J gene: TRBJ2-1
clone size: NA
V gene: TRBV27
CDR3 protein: ASSFSPSGLTDEQF

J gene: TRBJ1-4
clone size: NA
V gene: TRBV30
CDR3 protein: AWSPGTPEKLF

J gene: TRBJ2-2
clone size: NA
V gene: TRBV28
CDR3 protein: ASRGGYPTGELF

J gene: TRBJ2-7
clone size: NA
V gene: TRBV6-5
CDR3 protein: ASSYEGQIYEQY

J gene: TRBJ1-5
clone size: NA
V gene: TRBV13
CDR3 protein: ASSLGGPGPNQPQH

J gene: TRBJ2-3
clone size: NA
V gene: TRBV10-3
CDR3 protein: AISGHNPPTDTQY

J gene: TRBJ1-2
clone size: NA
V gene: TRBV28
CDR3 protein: ASTKGQGYGYT

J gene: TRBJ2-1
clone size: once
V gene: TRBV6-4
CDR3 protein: ASSGLAGGGNEQF

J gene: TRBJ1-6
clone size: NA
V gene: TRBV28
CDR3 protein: ATYTGNSPLH

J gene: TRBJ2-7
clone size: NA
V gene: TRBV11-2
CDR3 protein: ASSGTSYEQY

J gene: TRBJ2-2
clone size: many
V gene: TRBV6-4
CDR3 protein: ASSDSGQNTGELF

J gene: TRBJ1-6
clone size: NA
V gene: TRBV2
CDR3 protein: ASKDRGGNSPLH

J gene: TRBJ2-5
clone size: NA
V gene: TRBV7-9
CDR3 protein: ASTQWAGVVTETQY

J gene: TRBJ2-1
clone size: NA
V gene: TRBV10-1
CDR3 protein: ASSDAGRNEQF

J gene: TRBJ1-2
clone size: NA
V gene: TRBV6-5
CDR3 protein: ASSTQGAAYGYT

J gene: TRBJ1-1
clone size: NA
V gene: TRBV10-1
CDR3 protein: ASSGQGPNTEAF

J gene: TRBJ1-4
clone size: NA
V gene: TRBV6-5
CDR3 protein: ASRRGSTNEKLF

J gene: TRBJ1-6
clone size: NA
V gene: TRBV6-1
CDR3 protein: ASSEGWRKDSPLH